What follows is one T cell receptor (beta chain) and its context. This sample stems from a study of blood T cell repertoires in COVID-19. CDR1 and CDR2 (germline): SGHRS, YFSETQ. V dropped 2 bases and J dropped 1; count of bases not matched to a gene: 14. The CDR3 extends over 18 amino acids. Methods used by the authors: The assay estimated nucleated cells by amplifying reference gene primers. Produced via immunoSEQ multiplex PCR; TCRdb's table is partial and in-frame only. V and J calls and clone size are as listed in that table; D and trimming were resolved from the DNA. The table has tens of thousands of clones, around 87% seen once; the top ten hold roughly 6%.

The receptor was isolated from a human donor in a cohort sampled during active COVID-19. The chain carries TRBV5-1 and TRBJ2-7; 8 bases map to TRBD2. What was sequenced was peripheral blood. The CDR3 region has the DNA TGCGCCAGCAGCTTTGGGTCCCTGCCGGGGGGGAAATCCTACGAGCAGTACTTC. Residues: CASSFGSLPGGKSYEQYF.